One sample yielded the 31 T cell receptor beta chains listed below, sequenced in a study of T cell responses to AZD1222 COVID-19 vaccine. The repertoire was sequenced with immunoSEQ multiplex PCR; TCRdb's copy has only in-frame clones and lacks some. The sample consists of under 150,000 clones, about 93% of them appearing once. This material consisted of peripheral blood, taken on day 0 of AZD1222 vaccination. All receptors derive from an adult in good health.

The chain joins TRBV10-1 to TRBJ1-5; 7 positions agree with TRBD1. Germline V gene sequence: CDR1 WNHNN, CDR2 SYGVQD (reference sequence). The CDR3 sequence is 15 residues long. J lost 2 bases, V lost 5 bases, and 6 bases had no gene match. CDR3 in amino acids: CASSLDRVGNQPQHF. The CDR3, as DNA: TGCGCCAGCAGTCTAGACAGGGTGGGCAATCAGCCCCAGCATTTT.

This clone was seen a few times. V and J are TRBV7-3 and TRBJ2-2; D uncertain. Germline CDR1 and CDR2: SGHTA and FQGTGA. This CDR3 contains 13 residues. V was clipped by 5 bases and J by 6 bases, with 10 bases between them. The CDR3 is CASSPLHPGELFF. The DNA of the CDR3 is TGTGCCAGCAGCCCCCTCCACCCCGGGGAGCTGTTTTTT. The full variable domain, completed using reference TRBV7-3 and TRBJ2-2, is GAGVSQTPSNKVTEKGKYVELRCDPISGHTALYWYRQSLGQGPEFLIYFQGTGAADDSGLPNDRFFAVRPEGSVSTLKIQRTERGDSAVYLCASSPLHPGELFFGEGSRLTVL.

CDR3 sequence reads: CASSSGLADRFSYNEQFF. DNA of the CDR3: TGCGCCAGCAGCTCGGGACTAGCGGATAGATTCTCCTACAATGAGCAGTTCTTC. This sequence joins TRBV5-1 and TRBJ2-1, with 11 bases matching TRBD2. Germline CDR1 reads SGHRS; CDR2 reads YFSETQ. V was pared by 3 bases and J by 0 bases, with 8 bases of the junction left unmatched. The CDR3 is 18 residues long.

This clone was seen only a few times. The chain couples TRBV29-1 to TRBJ2-7; unclear D gene. The CDR3 runs to 12 residues. V lost 4 bases and J 5 bases, leaving 12 bases between the germline ends. The germline V gene has CDR1 SQVTM and CDR2 ANQGSEA. The CDR3 nucleotides read TGCAGCGTTGGTGAAGGAAGGAACGAGCAGTACTTC. This translates into CSVGEGRNEQYF.

The chain is built from TRBV5-6 and TRBJ2-7, with D perhaps TRBD2 (6 bases). This CDR3 region has 13 residues. V was clipped by 6 bases and J by 3 bases, with 13 bases between them. In germline, CDR1 is SGHDT, CDR2 YYEEEE. CDR3 residues: CASTRGRSYEQYF. In DNA form, the CDR3 reads TGTGCCAGCACTCGAGGGAGGAGCTACGAGCAGTACTTC.

In its sample, this clone was seen once. The chain uses TRBV6-6 and TRBJ1-1; unclear D gene. V was pared by 1 base and J by 1 base, with 10 bases between. CDR3 length: 15 amino acids. Germline V gives CDR1 MNHNY, CDR2 SVGAGI (reference sequence). The CDR3 nucleotides read TGTGCCAGCAGTTACTTACAGAATTCGAACACTGAAGCTTTCTTT. It translates to CASSYLQNSNTEAFF.

The chain employs TRBV6-5 and TRBJ2-7; no clear D gene. This CDR3 has 11 amino acids. The V gene lost 7 bases and the J gene lost 9 bases, with 13 bases spanning the gap. Germline CDR1 reads MNHEY; CDR2 reads SVGAGI. The CDR3 region has the DNA TGTGCCAGCAACACGGCCGGTGGGCAGTACTTC. Translating it yields CASNTAGGQYF.

CDR3 sequence reads: CASSLLNTEAFF. CDR3 in DNA: TGTGCCAGTAGTCTCCTGAACACTGAAGCTTTCTTT. The chain recombines TRBV19 with TRBJ1-1; D gene unclear. V was cut by 5 bases and J by 0 bases, with 4 bases left in between. The CDR3 covers 12 residues. Looked up from germline, CDR1 is LNHDA and CDR2 is SQIVND (reference sequence).

The V call is TRBV29-1, the J call TRBJ2-7; D uncertain. Deletions cut 5 bases from V and 0 bases from J, with 11 bases between. CDR1 is SQVTM and CDR2 is ANQGSEA in the germline V gene. The CDR3 sequence is 13 residues long. The DNA for the CDR3 is TGCAGCGTTCCGACAAGTAACTCCTACGAGCAGTACTTC. This sequence encodes CSVPTSNSYEQYF.

Concerning this clone: In the same sample, other DNA sequences code for this CDR3. The rearrangement joins TRBV15 to TRBJ1-6, with no clear D. Per germline, CDR1 LNHNV and CDR2 YYDKDF (reference sequence). The CDR3 contains 13 residues. V was pared by 2 bases and J by 5 bases, with 4 bases between. CDR3 sequence reads: CATSRRDNSPLHF. The CDR3 coding sequence is TGTGCCACCAGCAGACGGGATAATTCACCCCTCCACTTT.

The chain uses TRBV18 and TRBJ2-1; a possible D gene is TRBD1 (6 bases). Germline V gene data show CDR1 as KGHSH and CDR2 as LQKENI. V gave up 3 bases and J gave up 7 bases, with 13 bases separating them. The CDR3 runs to 14 residues. CDR3: CASSPSGRGNEQFF. The CDR3 DNA reads as TGTGCCAGCTCACCGTCAGGCAGGGGAAATGAGCAGTTCTTC.

Written as DNA, the CDR3 is TGTGCCAGCAGTTACTCGGGACAGGTAGTCTTGGGGGAGCAGTTCTTC. Protein product: CASSYSGQVVLGEQFF. V gene TRBV6-5 combines with J gene TRBJ2-1, with TRBD1 matching over 8 bases. CDR3 size: 16 residues. Germline loops: CDR1 MNHEY, CDR2 SVGAGI. The ends lost 0 bases at V and 10 bases at J; junction bases unmatched: 11.

The CDR3 DNA reads as TGTGCCAGCAGTCTCCTAGGGATTTCTAGTGGCTACACCTTC. This codes for CASSLLGISSGYTF. The genes are TRBV6-5 and TRBJ1-2, with no clear D. This CDR3 region has 14 residues. The germline CDR1 and CDR2 sequences are MNHEY and SVGAGI. V was cut by 5 bases and J by 7 bases, with 17 bases left in between.

This rearrangement joins TRBV5-3 to TRBJ1-5; D might be TRBD1 (6 bases). TRBV5-3 is noted as an ORF with a role that remains uncertain. Trimming shortened V by 3 bases and J by 4 bases, and 14 bases separated the two germline ends. This CDR3 spans 15 amino acids. This CDR3 is CARSCGLGQNQPQHF. Here the CDR3 DNA reads TGTGCCAGAAGCTGCGGGTTGGGACAAAATCAGCCCCAGCATTTT.

CDR3 DNA: TGCGCCAGCAGCCAAGTCCCTGCGACAGGGGAAGCTTTCTTT. Protein product: CASSQVPATGEAFF. This chain links TRBV4-3 with TRBJ1-1, with TRBD1 identical over 7 bases. The ends lost 1 base at V and 8 bases at J; junction bases unmatched: 7. The CDR3 runs 14 residues. Germline values: CDR1 LGHNA, CDR2 YSLEER.

The rearrangement joins TRBV18 to TRBJ1-4, with D unclear. V was shortened by 3 bases and J by 7 bases, with 12 bases between the two germline ends. Looked up from germline, CDR1 is KGHSH and CDR2 is LQKENI. The CDR3 extends over 14 amino acids. The CDR3 DNA sequence: TGTGCCAGCTCACCTCAAGGGTACGGTGAAAAACTGTTTTTT. Protein sequence: CASSPQGYGEKLFF. The full variable domain, completed using reference TRBV18 and TRBJ1-4, is NAGVMQNPRHLVRRRGQEARLRCSPMKGHSHVYWYRQLPEEGLKFMVYLQKENIIDESGMPKERFSAEFPKEGPSILRIQQVVRGDSAAYFCASSPQGYGEKLFFGSGTQLSVL.

The V gene is TRBV10-3, the J gene TRBJ2-7; 14 bases agree with TRBD2. Germline V gene sequence: CDR1 ENHRY, CDR2 SYGVKD. V shed 7 bases, J shed 7 bases, and the junction held 18 bases outside the gene matches. The CDR3 extends over 18 amino acids. The CDR3 sequence is CAIKRGLAGARTEGEQYF. The CDR3 nucleotides are TGTGCCATCAAGAGGGGACTAGCGGGAGCCCGAACCGAGGGGGAGCAGTACTTC.

J is TRBJ2-2 and V is TRBV7-6; D is ambiguous. V lost 4 bases to trimming and J lost 4 bases, with 7 bases between them. This CDR3 is built from 13 residues. Germline V gene data show CDR1 as SGHVS and CDR2 as FNYEAQ. The CDR3 sequence: CASSSTSTGELFF. The CDR3 nucleotides are TGTGCCAGCAGCTCCACCTCCACCGGGGAGCTGTTTTTT.

The CDR3 nucleotides are TGCGCCAGCAGCTTGGGGCCGGACAGGGGGCTTGGGGAGACCCAGTACTTC. Protein: CASSLGPDRGLGETQYF. The rearrangement links TRBV5-1 to TRBJ2-5, with 11 positions matching TRBD1. This CDR3 region has 17 residues. The trim removed 0 bases at V and 5 bases at J, leaving 9 bases unmatched. From germline, CDR1 is SGHRS and CDR2 YFSETQ.

The J gene is TRBJ1-6, the V gene TRBV5-1, with D tentatively TRBD1 (5 bases). CDR3 length: 14 residues. Germline CDR1 reads SGHRS; CDR2 reads YFSETQ. The V end was cut by 4 bases, the J end by 7 bases, with 12 bases between. CDR3 coding DNA: TGCGCCAGCAGCATTACAGGCAGGAATTCACCCCTCCACTTT. Translating it yields CASSITGRNSPLHF.

Here the CDR3 DNA reads TGTGCCAGCAGCTCGGGAGGAGGAGGGATCCTTAACTATGGCTACACCTTC. Protein sequence: CASSSGGGGILNYGYTF. This chain links TRBV7-9 with TRBJ1-2; D remains unclear. V shed 4 bases and J shed 1 base, with 19 bases lying between them. The CDR3 has 17 amino acids. The germline V gene encodes CDR1 SEHNR and CDR2 FQNEAQ (reference sequence). The variable domain in full, with the rest retrieved from reference TRBV7-9 and TRBJ1-2, is DTGVSQNPRHKITKRGQNVTFRCDPISEHNRLYWYRQTLGQGPEFLTYFQNEAQLEKSRLLSDRFSAERPKGSFSTLEIQRTEQGDSAMYLCASSSGGGGILNYGYTFGSGTRLTVV.

The chain recombines TRBV5-1 with TRBJ2-4; 11 bases are shared with TRBD2. Germline V gives CDR1 SGHRS, CDR2 YFSETQ. The CDR3 loop spans 14 amino acids. Germline trimming cut 4 bases from V and 10 bases from J; bases unmatched to any gene: 7. The CDR3 loop reads CASSATSGGRIQYF. The DNA for the CDR3 is TGCGCCAGCAGCGCAACTAGCGGGGGAAGAATTCAGTACTTC. Combining the CDR3 with reference TRBV5-1 and TRBJ2-4 gives the whole variable domain KAGVTQTPRYLIKTRGQQVTLSCSPISGHRSVSWYQQTPGQGLQFLFEYFSETQRNKGNFPGRFSGRQFSNSRSEMNVSTLELGDSALYLCASSATSGGRIQYFGAGTRLSVL.

This clone occurred once. Here the CDR3 DNA reads TGTGCCAGCAGCCAAAAAGCGGGATACAATGAGCAGTTCTTC. Its protein product is CASSQKAGYNEQFF. This chain joins TRBV5-4 and TRBJ2-1, with 7 bases aligning to TRBD2. This CDR3 spans 14 amino acids. In germline, CDR1 is SGHNT, CDR2 YYREEE (reference sequence). J was trimmed by 4 bases and V by 4 bases; bases with no gene match: 5.

J is TRBJ1-1 and V is TRBV6-5; D unresolved. The CDR3 runs 12 residues. Germline V gene sequence: CDR1 MNHEY, CDR2 SVGAGI. Trimming took off 0 bases at V and 7 bases at J, with 6 bases between the two ends. CDR3 sequence reads: CASSYSRGEAFF. Written as DNA, the CDR3 is TGTGCCAGCAGTTACTCCCGAGGTGAAGCTTTCTTT.

This chain connects TRBV7-9 to TRBJ1-1, with D tentatively TRBD1 (6 bases). The CDR3 has 16 amino acids. Germline V lookup: CDR1 SEHNR, CDR2 FQNEAQ (reference sequence). V gave up 8 bases and J gave up 2 bases, with 21 bases separating them. The CDR3 sequence: CASCHWGRGPNTEAFF. As DNA, the CDR3 is TGTGCCAGCTGTCATTGGGGCAGGGGCCCTAACACTGAAGCTTTCTTT. The full variable domain, completed using reference TRBV7-9 and TRBJ1-1, is DTGVSQNPRHKITKRGQNVTFRCDPISEHNRLYWYRQTLGQGPEFLTYFQNEAQLEKSRLLSDRFSAERPKGSFSTLEIQRTEQGDSAMYLCASCHWGRGPNTEAFFGQGTRLTVV.

Comments on this clone: Other nucleotide sequences from this sample produce the same CDR3. V is TRBV19 and J is TRBJ2-5, with a tentative D call TRBD2 (6 bases). The CDR3 is 16 amino acids. Trimming shortened V by 3 bases and J by 4 bases, and 18 bases separated the two germline ends. The germline CDR1 and CDR2 sequences are LNHDA and SQIVND (reference sequence). CDR3 in DNA: TGTGCCAGTAGTATGATGGGCGGAGGGGCCGGAGAGACCCAGTACTTC. Translation gives CASSMMGGGAGETQYF.

The rearrangement joins TRBV4-1 to TRBJ1-1; D unresolved. Germline assignment: CDR1 MGHRA and CDR2 YSYEKL. The V end lost 1 base, the J end lost 1 base, and 7 bases lay between the germline ends. This CDR3 has 14 amino acids. The chain's CDR3 is CASSQGRPNTEAFF. The CDR3 DNA follows: TGCGCCAGCAGCCAAGGAAGGCCGAACACTGAAGCTTTCTTT.

V usage is TRBV7-8 and J usage is TRBJ2-5; 10 bases line up with TRBD2. The CDR3 loop spans 16 amino acids. Germline V gene lookup returns CDR1 SGHVS and CDR2 FQNEAQ. Trimming took 7 bases from V and 3 from J; bases not matched to a gene: 11. The CDR3 region has the DNA TGTGCCAGCACCCCCCAACCGGGACTAGCGAAAGAGACCCAGTACTTC. Translation: CASTPQPGLAKETQYF. The full variable domain, with the rest looked up from reference TRBV7-8 and TRBJ2-5, is GAGVSQSPRYKVAKRGQDVALRCDPISGHVSLFWYQQALGQGPEFLTYFQNEAQLDKSGLPSDRFFAERPEGSVSTLKIQRTQQEDSAVYLCASTPQPGLAKETQYFGPGTRLLVL.

This chain uses TRBV9 with TRBJ2-2; D tentatively reads TRBD1 or TRBD2 (5 bases each). The CDR3 covers 16 residues. Germline V CDR1 and CDR2: SGDLS, YYNGEE. The ends were cut back, 0 bases at V and 5 bases at J, with 14 bases in the middle. CDR3 loop: CASSVEGSGRTGELFF. CDR3 DNA: TGTGCCAGCAGCGTAGAGGGGAGTGGCCGTACCGGGGAGCTGTTTTTT.

This clone is a singleton in its sample. The J gene is TRBJ2-5, the V gene TRBV5-4; 8 bases line up with TRBD1. Germline V gene sequence: CDR1 SGHNT, CDR2 YYREEE (reference sequence). V was pared by 4 bases and J by 5 bases, with 10 bases of the junction left unmatched. CDR3 size: 15 residues. The CDR3 loop reads CASSRDRGRRETQYF. The CDR3 DNA sequence: TGTGCCAGCAGCCGAGACAGGGGAAGGCGGGAGACCCAGTACTTC.

The J gene is TRBJ2-7, the V gene TRBV12-3 or TRBV12-4; D is unclear. CDR3 length equals 11 residues. With 6 bases removed from V and 2 bases from J, the gap between germline ends came to 5 bases. The CDR3 here is CASSSPYEQYF. As DNA, the CDR3 is TGTGCCAGCAGCTCCCCCTACGAGCAGTACTTC.